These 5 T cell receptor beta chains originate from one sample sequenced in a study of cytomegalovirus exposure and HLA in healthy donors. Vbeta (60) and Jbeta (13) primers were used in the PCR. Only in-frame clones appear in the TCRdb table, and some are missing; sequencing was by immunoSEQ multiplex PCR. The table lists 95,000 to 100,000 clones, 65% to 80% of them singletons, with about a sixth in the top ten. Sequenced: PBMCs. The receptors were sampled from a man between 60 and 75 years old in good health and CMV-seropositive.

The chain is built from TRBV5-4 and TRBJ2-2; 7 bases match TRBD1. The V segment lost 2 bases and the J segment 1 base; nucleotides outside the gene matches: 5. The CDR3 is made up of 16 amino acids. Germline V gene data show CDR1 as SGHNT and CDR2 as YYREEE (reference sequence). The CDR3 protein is CASSLPGQMNTGELFF. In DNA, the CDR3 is TGTGCCAGCAGCTTACCGGGACAGATGAACACCGGGGAGCTGTTTTTT.

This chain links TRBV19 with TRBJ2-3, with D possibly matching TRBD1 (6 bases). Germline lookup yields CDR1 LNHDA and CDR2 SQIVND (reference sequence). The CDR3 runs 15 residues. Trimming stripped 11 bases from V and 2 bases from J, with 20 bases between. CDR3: CAASPRGPYTDTQYF. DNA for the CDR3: TGTGCCGCCAGCCCCAGGGGCCCCTACACAGATACGCAGTATTTT.

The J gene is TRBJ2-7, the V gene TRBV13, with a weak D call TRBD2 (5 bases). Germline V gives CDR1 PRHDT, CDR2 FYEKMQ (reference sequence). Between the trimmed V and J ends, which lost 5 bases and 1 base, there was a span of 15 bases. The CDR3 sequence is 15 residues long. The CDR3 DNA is TGTGCCAGCAGCGATCGTATGAGGGTGTCCTACGAGCAGTACTTC. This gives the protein CASSDRMRVSYEQYF.

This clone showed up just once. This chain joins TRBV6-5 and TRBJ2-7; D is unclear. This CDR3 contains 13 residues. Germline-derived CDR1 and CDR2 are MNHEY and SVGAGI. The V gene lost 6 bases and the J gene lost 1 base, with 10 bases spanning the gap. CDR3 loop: CASRTSVSYEQYF. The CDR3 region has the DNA TGTGCCAGCAGAACATCCGTATCCTACGAGCAGTACTTC.

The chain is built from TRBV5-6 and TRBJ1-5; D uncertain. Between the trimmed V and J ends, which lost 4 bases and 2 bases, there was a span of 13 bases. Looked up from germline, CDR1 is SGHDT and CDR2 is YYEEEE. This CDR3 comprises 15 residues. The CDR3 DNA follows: TGTGCCAGCAGCGCGCGGGCCGAGGGCAATCAGCCCCAGCATTTT. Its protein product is CASSARAEGNQPQHF. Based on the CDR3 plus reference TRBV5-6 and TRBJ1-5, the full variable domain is DAGVTQSPTHLIKTRGQQVTLRCSPKSGHDTVSWYQQALGQGPQFIFQYYEEEERQRGNFPDRFSGHQFPNYSSELNVNALLLGDSALYLCASSARAEGNQPQHFGDGTRLSIL.